The next 27 T cell receptor beta chains were all read from a single sample in a study of CD8 T cells in ankylosing spondylitis. Their target antigens are unknown. General study findings and limits: It appeared that ankylosing spondylitis blood was characterized by a TCR beta motif of about eight highly homologous variants.

MiXCR, run by TCRdb on the 5' RACE reads, gives a single entry per CDR3 protein. The sample carries under 550,000 distinct CDR3 sequences, roughly 26% recorded once. Sequencing was done on a sample of blood, either unsorted or a sorted T cell fraction (not recorded which). The receptors derive from a male donor with ankylosing spondylitis.

V gene TRBV9 combines with J gene TRBJ2-2; D not resolved. V lost 3 bases and J 0 bases, leaving 9 bases between the germline ends. CDR1 and CDR2 (germline): SGDLS, YYNGEE. This CDR3 region has 15 residues. The CDR3 sequence: CASSEWSANTGELFF. The CDR3 bases are TGTGCCAGCAGCGAGTGGAGCGCGAACACCGGGGAGCTGTTTTTT.

CDR3 residues: CASTRDRESHQPQHF. The CDR3 bases are TGTGCCAGCACTAGGGACAGGGAGAGCCATCAGCCCCAGCATTTT. V usage is TRBV2 and J usage is TRBJ1-5, with 9 positions matching TRBD1. After removal of 7 bases from V and 5 bases from J, the junction contained 9 bases not matched to a gene. There are 15 residues in the CDR3. Germline CDR1 reads SNHLY; CDR2 reads FYNNEI.

This sequence joins TRBV5-1 and TRBJ1-1; no reliable D call. Trimming shortened V by 0 bases and J by 3 bases, and 12 bases separated the two germline ends. CDR3 length: 15 residues. Germline CDR1 and CDR2: SGHRS and YFSETQ. DNA of the CDR3: TGCGCCAGCAGCTTGGTAGCTGATGGGGACACTGAAGCTTTCTTT. This translates into CASSLVADGDTEAFF.

This clonotype was observed a single time. J is TRBJ2-1 and V is TRBV7-9; 10 nucleotides line up with TRBD1. The CDR3 has 15 amino acids. The V and J ends lost 5 bases and 8 bases, in that order; junction bases with no gene match: 9. Germline assignment: CDR1 SEHNR and CDR2 FQNEAQ (reference sequence). CDR3 sequence reads: CASSRWDRGRDEQFF. Written as DNA, the CDR3 is TGTGCCAGCAGCCGTTGGGACAGGGGACGCGATGAGCAGTTCTTC.

The rearrangement links TRBV16 to TRBJ2-3; D is ambiguous. Germline V lookup: CDR1 KGHSY, CDR2 FQNENV. The CDR3 runs 13 residues. Between the trimmed V and J ends, which lost 6 bases and 3 bases, there was a span of 10 bases. The CDR3 DNA sequence: TGTGCCAGCAGTATAAGTCGTACAGATACGCAGTATTTT. Its translation is CASSISRTDTQYF. The full variable domain, in which reference TRBV16 and TRBJ2-3 provide the parts outside the CDR3, is GEEVAQTPKHLVRGEGQKAKLYCAPIKGHSYVFWYQQVLKNEFKFLISFQNENVFDETGMPKERFSAKCLPNSPCSLEIQATKLEDSAVYFCASSISRTDTQYFGPGTRLTVL.

The chain links TRBV2 to TRBJ2-7, with D unclear. The CDR3 is 14 residues long. CDR1 and CDR2 (germline): SNHLY, FYNNEI. The V end lost 6 bases, the J end lost 0 bases, and 12 bases lay between the germline ends. CDR3 residues: CASSPHTSSYEQYV. CDR3 sequence (DNA): TGTGCCAGCAGCCCCCATACCAGCTCCTACGAGCAGTACGTC.

The genes are TRBV7-9 and TRBJ2-2; D is possibly TRBD2 (5 bases). V gave up 5 bases and J gave up 5 bases, with 15 bases separating them. The CDR3 spans 15 residues. Germline CDR1 and CDR2: SEHNR and FQNEAQ (reference sequence). The chain's CDR3 is CASSPDLSGTGELFF. The CDR3 bases are TGTGCCAGCAGCCCGGACCTCTCGGGGACCGGGGAGCTGTTTTTT.

V usage is TRBV20-1 and J usage is TRBJ2-1; D is perhaps TRBD1 (8 bases). CDR3 length: 17 amino acids. Trimming shortened V by 3 bases and J by 3 bases, and 21 bases separated the two germline ends. Per the germline V gene, CDR1 is DFQATT and CDR2 is SNEGSKA (reference sequence). CDR3: CSARGGTGRGLYNEQFF. CDR3 DNA: TGCAGTGCTAGGGGAGGGACAGGAAGGGGCCTCTACAATGAGCAGTTCTTC.

The rearrangement uses TRBV20-1 and TRBJ2-3; the match to TRBD2 covers 9 bases. Per germline, CDR1 DFQATT and CDR2 SNEGSKA (reference sequence). Trimming took 5 bases from V and 1 from J; bases not matched to a gene: 13. The length of the CDR3 is 17 residues. Here the CDR3 reads CSASQGLAGYRTDTQYF. The CDR3 coding sequence is TGCAGTGCTTCACAGGGCCTAGCGGGATACCGCACAGATACGCAGTATTTT.

The gene calls are TRBV27 and TRBJ2-3, with D perhaps TRBD1 (6 bases). V was cut by 11 bases and J by 6 bases, with 27 bases left in between. This CDR3 region has 16 residues. Germline lookup yields CDR1 MNHEY and CDR2 SMNVEV (reference sequence). The CDR3 sequence: CASQRYLGGSGDTQYF. The CDR3 DNA follows: TGTGCCTCTCAACGGTACCTAGGGGGATCCGGTGATACGCAGTATTTT.

The V call is TRBV20-1, the J call TRBJ1-1; 8 bases align to TRBD1. The V gene end was trimmed by 7 bases and the J gene end by 6 bases; junction bases not matched to a gene: 7. Per germline, CDR1 DFQATT and CDR2 SNEGSKA (reference sequence). This CDR3 contains 12 residues. The chain's CDR3 is CSGKSGGPEAFF. CDR3 in DNA: TGCAGTGGAAAATCAGGGGGCCCTGAAGCTTTCTTT.

Here the CDR3 reads CSARGRTYNEQFF. Written as DNA, the CDR3 is TGCAGTGCTAGAGGGAGAACCTACAATGAGCAGTTCTTC. The chain recombines TRBV20-1 with TRBJ2-1; the D is unclear. The V gene's germline CDR1 is DFQATT and CDR2 SNEGSKA (reference sequence). The CDR3 runs to 13 residues. V was clipped by 1 base and J by 2 bases, with 6 bases between them.

This clonotype has more than one count but fewer than ten. CDR3 in amino acids: CASSKVKGAGNSPLHF. The CDR3 region has the DNA TGTGCCAGCAGCAAAGTTAAGGGGGCGGGTAATTCACCCCTCCACTTT. The chain uses TRBV21-1 and TRBJ1-6; the table assigns TRBD1, which was not confirmed against the DNA. TRBV21-1 is designated a pseudogene. This CDR3 spans 16 amino acids.

This clonotype was detected a few times. The V call is TRBV7-6, the J call TRBJ2-1; the D gene is possibly TRBD1 (6 bases). This CDR3 is built from 12 residues. The germline V and J ends were trimmed by 8 bases and 7 bases, with 12 bases remaining between them. The V gene's germline CDR1 is SGHVS and CDR2 FNYEAQ. CDR3 sequence: CASSPGANEQFF. CDR3 DNA: TGTGCCAGCTCCCCAGGGGCAAATGAGCAGTTCTTC.

In this sample, this clonotype turned up a few times. The rearrangement links TRBV9 to TRBJ2-5, with a possible D match to TRBD1 (5 bases). The germline V gene has CDR1 SGDLS and CDR2 YYNGEE. V lost 0 bases and J lost 5, with 8 bases in between. The CDR3 extends over 13 amino acids. The CDR3 nucleotides read TGTGCCAGCAGCGTAGGTAGGGGTGAGACCCAGTACTTC. This sequence encodes CASSVGRGETQYF.

There are many counts of this clonotype. The CDR3 DNA is TGCGCCAGCAGCTTGGGACTAGCGGGAGACACAGATACGCAGTATTTT. This translates into CASSLGLAGDTDTQYF. V usage is TRBV5-1 and J usage is TRBJ2-3; 12 bases map to TRBD2. The germline gives CDR1 SGHRS, CDR2 YFSETQ. The V gene end was trimmed by 0 bases and the J gene end by 2 bases; junction bases not matched to a gene: 1. The CDR3 contains 16 residues.

The chain couples TRBV27 to TRBJ2-1; perhaps D is TRBD1 or TRBD2 (5 bases each). From germline, CDR1 is MNHEY and CDR2 SMNVEV (reference sequence). V was shortened by 3 bases and J by 8 bases, with 23 bases between the two germline ends. The CDR3 totals 17 residues. CDR3 sequence: CASSLANRGVGDDEQFF. In DNA form, the CDR3 reads TGTGCCAGCAGTTTGGCCAACCGAGGGGTGGGCGACGATGAGCAGTTCTTC.

The chain couples TRBV2 to TRBJ2-3, with D maybe TRBD2 (5 bases). Looked up from germline, CDR1 is SNHLY and CDR2 is FYNNEI. This CDR3 contains 13 residues. Trimming took 4 bases from V and 5 from J, leaving 10 bases between them. The CDR3 nucleotides read TGTGCCAGCAGTGGGGGAGAGGGAGATACGCAGTATTTT. Translation: CASSGGEGDTQYF.

This clonotype was picked up a small number of times. At one of its ends the junction is not consistent with the germline gene, which may arise from a read error. The chain joins TRBV9 to TRBJ2-1; no clear D gene. This CDR3 is built from 14 residues. Germline loops: CDR1 SGDLS, CDR2 YYNGEE. For the CDR3, the DNA is TGTGCCAGCAGAGTAGACCCGGGCTACAATGAGCAGTTCTTC. It specifies CASRVDPGYNEQFF.

V gene TRBV4-1 combines with J gene TRBJ1-1; D ambiguous. Per germline, CDR1 MGHRA and CDR2 YSYEKL. V dropped 2 bases and J dropped 2 bases, with 6 bases sitting between them. The CDR3 contains 13 residues. The CDR3: CASSQLINTEAFF. CDR3 DNA sequence: TGCGCCAGCAGCCAACTGATCAACACTGAAGCTTTCTTT.

This clonotype has a count of ten or more. V usage is TRBV7-9 and J usage is TRBJ2-7; D unresolved. Germline loops: CDR1 SEHNR, CDR2 FQNEAQ (reference sequence). This CDR3 comprises 13 residues. V lost 4 bases, J lost 2 bases, and 9 bases lay in between. The CDR3 spells CASSSGRAYEQYV. The CDR3 DNA reads TGTGCCAGCAGCTCTGGACGGGCCTACGAGCAGTACGTC.

The V and J genes are TRBV7-2 and TRBJ2-5, with 7 bases lining up with TRBD1. There are 17 residues in the CDR3. CDR1 SGHTA and CDR2 FQGNSA come from the germline V gene. V shed 1 base and J 1 base; nucleotides not matched to a gene: 9. CDR3 nucleotide sequence: TGTGCCAGCAGCTTAGTAGCAGGGGGTCGGGGCCAAGAGACCCAGTACTTC. Protein product: CASSLVAGGRGQETQYF.

This clonotype occurred a few times. The rearrangement joins TRBV7-8 to TRBJ1-6; D possibly corresponds to TRBD1 (6 bases). V was shortened by 1 base and J by 6 bases, with 13 bases between the two germline ends. Germline CDR1 reads SGHVS; CDR2 reads FQNEAQ. The CDR3 runs to 16 residues. DNA for the CDR3: TGTGCCAGCAGCTTAGAAGGGGGGCTGTTTAATTCACCCCTCCACTTT. Its translation: CASSLEGGLFNSPLHF.

This clonotype was counted a few times. The V and J genes are TRBV20-1 and TRBJ1-2; no clear D gene. Looked up from germline, CDR1 is DFQATT and CDR2 is SNEGSKA (reference sequence). V was cut by 7 bases and J by 2 bases, with 8 bases left in between. The CDR3 runs 11 residues. The CDR3 sequence is CSVPGNYGYTF. The CDR3 region has the DNA TGCAGTGTACCGGGAAACTATGGCTACACCTTC.

This rearrangement joins TRBV29-1 to TRBJ1-1; no firm D call. The CDR3 is made up of 14 amino acids. Germline V gene sequence: CDR1 SQVTM, CDR2 ANQGSEA. The V end was cut by 3 bases, the J end by 10 bases, with 21 bases between. CDR3 amino acids: CSVDASGHTEGAFF. CDR3 coding DNA: TGCAGCGTTGACGCTTCTGGTCATACCGAAGGAGCTTTCTTT. The full variable domain, with the rest looked up from reference TRBV29-1 and TRBJ1-1, is SAVISQKPSRDICQRGTSLTIQCQVDSQVTMMFWYRQQPGQSLTLIATANQGSEATYESGFVIDKFPISRPNLTFSTLTVSNMSPEDSSIYLCSVDASGHTEGAFFGQGTRLTVV.

This sequence joins TRBV20-1 and TRBJ2-3, with 7 nucleotides matching TRBD2. Germline CDR1 is DFQATT and CDR2 is SNEGSKA (reference sequence). The CDR3 consists of 15 residues. The V segment lost 6 bases and the J segment 3 bases; nucleotides outside the gene matches: 12. The CDR3 nucleotides are TGCAGTGCCCTAGGCCGGGACTACTCGACAGATACGCAGTATTTT. This encodes CSALGRDYSTDTQYF.

The V call is TRBV5-1, the J call TRBJ2-1; weak D call: TRBD1 (5 bases). Trimming shortened V by 4 bases and J by 12 bases, and 20 bases separated the two germline ends. Germline V gene sequence: CDR1 SGHRS, CDR2 YFSETQ. The CDR3 has 14 amino acids. The CDR3 protein is CASSRGAKWIAQFF. The DNA of the CDR3 is TGCGCCAGCAGCAGGGGTGCCAAATGGATCGCGCAGTTCTTC.